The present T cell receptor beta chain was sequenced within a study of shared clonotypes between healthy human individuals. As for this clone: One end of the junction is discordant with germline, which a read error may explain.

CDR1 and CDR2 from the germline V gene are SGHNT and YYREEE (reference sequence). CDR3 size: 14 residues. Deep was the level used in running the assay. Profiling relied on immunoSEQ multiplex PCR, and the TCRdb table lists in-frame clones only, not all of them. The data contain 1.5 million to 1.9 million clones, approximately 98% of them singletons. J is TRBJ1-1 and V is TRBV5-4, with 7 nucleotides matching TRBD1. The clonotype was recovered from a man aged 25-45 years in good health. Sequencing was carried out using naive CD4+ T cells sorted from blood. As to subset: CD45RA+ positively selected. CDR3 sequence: CASSRQLSTDREVF. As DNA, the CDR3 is TGTGCCAGCAGCCGCCAACTTTCGACCGACAGGGAGGTCTTT.